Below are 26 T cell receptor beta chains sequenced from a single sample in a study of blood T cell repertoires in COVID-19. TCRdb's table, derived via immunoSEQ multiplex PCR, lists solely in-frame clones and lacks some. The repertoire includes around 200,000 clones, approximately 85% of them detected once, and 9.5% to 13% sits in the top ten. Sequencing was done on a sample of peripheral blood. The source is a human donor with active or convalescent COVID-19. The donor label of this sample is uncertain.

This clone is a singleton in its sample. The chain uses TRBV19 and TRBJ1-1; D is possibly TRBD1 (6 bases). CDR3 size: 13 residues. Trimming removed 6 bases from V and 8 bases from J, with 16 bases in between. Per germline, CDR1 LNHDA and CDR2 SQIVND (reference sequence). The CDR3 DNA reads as TGTGCCAGTAGCCCCCTAGGGGGGGCGGAAGCTTTCTTT. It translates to CASSPLGGAEAFF.

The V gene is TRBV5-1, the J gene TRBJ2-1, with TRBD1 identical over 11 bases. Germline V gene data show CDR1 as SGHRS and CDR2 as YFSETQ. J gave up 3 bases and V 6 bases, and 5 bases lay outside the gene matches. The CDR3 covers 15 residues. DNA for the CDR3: TGCGCCAGCAACCTTGGGACAGGGGGCTACAATGAGCAGTTCTTC. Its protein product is CASNLGTGGYNEQFF.

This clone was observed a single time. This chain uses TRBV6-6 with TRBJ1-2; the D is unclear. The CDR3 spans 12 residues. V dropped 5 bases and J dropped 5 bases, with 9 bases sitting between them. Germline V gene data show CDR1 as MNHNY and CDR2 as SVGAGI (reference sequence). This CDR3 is CASSQNRYGYTF. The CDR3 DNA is TGTGCCAGCAGTCAGAACAGATATGGCTACACCTTC.

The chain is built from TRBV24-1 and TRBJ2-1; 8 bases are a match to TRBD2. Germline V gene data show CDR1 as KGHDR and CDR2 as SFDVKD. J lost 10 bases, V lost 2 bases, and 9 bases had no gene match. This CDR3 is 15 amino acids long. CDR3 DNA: TGTGCCACCAGTGATTCGGGGGGGTTTCCGGAAGAGCAGTTCTTC. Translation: CATSDSGGFPEEQFF.

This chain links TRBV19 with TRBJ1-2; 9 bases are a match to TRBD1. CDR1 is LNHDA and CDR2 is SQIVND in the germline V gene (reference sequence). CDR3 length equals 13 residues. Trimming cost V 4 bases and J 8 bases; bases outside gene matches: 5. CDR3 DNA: TGTGCCAGTAGTAGACGGACAGGGGACGGCTACACCTTC. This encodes CASSRRTGDGYTF.

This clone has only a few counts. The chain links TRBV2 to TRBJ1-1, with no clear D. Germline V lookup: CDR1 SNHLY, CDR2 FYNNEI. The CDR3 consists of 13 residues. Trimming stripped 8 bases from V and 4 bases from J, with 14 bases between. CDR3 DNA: TGTGCCAGCGGGCTTGGGGAGGGCACTGAAGCTTTCTTT. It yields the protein CASGLGEGTEAFF.

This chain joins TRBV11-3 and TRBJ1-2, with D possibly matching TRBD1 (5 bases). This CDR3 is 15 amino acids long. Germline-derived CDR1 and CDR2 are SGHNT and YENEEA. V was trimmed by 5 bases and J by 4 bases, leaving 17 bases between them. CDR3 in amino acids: CASSLLGGTSYGYTF. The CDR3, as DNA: TGTGCCAGCAGCCTTCTGGGAGGGACGAGCTATGGCTACACCTTC. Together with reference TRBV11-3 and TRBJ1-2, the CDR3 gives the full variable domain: EAGVVQSPRYKIIEKKQPVAFWCNPISGHNTLYWYLQNLGQGPELLIRYENEEAVDDSQLPKDRFSAERLKGVDSTLKIQPAELGDSAVYLCASSLLGGTSYGYTFGSGTRLTVV.

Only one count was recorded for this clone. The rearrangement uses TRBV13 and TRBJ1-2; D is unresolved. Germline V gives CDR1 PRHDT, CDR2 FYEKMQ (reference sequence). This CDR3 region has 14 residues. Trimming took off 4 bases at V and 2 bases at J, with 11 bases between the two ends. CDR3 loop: CASSSPARNYGYTF. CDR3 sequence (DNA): TGTGCCAGCAGCTCCCCGGCGAGGAACTATGGCTACACCTTC. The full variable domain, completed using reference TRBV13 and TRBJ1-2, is AAGVIQSPRHLIKEKRETATLKCYPIPRHDTVYWYQQGPGQDPQFLISFYEKMQSDKGSIPDRFSAQQFSDYHSELNMSSLELGDSALYFCASSSPARNYGYTFGSGTRLTVV.

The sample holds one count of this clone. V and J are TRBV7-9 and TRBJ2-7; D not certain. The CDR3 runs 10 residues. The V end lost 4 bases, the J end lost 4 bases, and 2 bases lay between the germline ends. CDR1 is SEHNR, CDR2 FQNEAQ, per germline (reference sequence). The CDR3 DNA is TGTGCCAGCAGCTCGTACGAGCAGTACTTC. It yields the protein CASSSYEQYF.

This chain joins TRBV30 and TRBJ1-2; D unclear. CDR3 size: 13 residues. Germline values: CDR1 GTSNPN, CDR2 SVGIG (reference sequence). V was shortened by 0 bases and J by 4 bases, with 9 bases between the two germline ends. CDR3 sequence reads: CAWSVRGFYGYTF. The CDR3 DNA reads TGTGCCTGGAGTGTACGAGGGTTCTATGGCTACACCTTC.

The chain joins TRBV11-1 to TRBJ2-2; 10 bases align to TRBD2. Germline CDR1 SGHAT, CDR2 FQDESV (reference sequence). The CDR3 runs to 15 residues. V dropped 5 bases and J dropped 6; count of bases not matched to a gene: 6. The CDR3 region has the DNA TGTGCCAGCAGCCGTGGGGGGACTAGCGCCGGGGAGCTGTTTTTT. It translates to CASSRGGTSAGELFF.

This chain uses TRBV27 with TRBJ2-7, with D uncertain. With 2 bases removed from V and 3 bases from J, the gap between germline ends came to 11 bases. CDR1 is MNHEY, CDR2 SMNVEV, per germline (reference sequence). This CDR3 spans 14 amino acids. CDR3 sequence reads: CASSLSTPLYEQYF. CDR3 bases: TGTGCCAGCAGTTTAAGCACCCCCCTCTACGAGCAGTACTTC.

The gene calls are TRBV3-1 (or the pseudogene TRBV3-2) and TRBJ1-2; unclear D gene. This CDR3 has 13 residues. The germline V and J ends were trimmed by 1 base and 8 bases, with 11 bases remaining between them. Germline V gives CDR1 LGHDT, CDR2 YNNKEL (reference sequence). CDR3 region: CASSQAPNQGYTF. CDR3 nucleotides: TGTGCCAGCAGCCAAGCCCCAAATCAGGGCTACACCTTC.

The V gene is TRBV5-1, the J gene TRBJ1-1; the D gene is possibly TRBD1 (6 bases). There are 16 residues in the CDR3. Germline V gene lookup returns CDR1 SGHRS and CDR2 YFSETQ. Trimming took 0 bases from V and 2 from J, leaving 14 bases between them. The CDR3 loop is CASSLATGTPNTEAFF. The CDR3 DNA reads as TGCGCCAGCAGCTTGGCTACCGGGACACCTAACACTGAAGCTTTCTTT.

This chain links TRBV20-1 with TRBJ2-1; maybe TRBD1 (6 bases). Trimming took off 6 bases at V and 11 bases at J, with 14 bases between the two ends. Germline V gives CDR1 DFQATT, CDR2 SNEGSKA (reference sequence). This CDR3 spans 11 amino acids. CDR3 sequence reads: CSATTGRQQFF. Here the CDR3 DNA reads TGCAGTGCCACCACAGGGCGGCAGCAGTTCTTC.

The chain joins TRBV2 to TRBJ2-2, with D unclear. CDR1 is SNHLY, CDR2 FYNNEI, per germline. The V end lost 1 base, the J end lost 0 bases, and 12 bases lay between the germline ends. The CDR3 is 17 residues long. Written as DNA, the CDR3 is TGTGCCAGCAGTGAAGGTAACCCGACTCCGAACACCGGGGAGCTGTTTTTT. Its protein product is CASSEGNPTPNTGELFF.

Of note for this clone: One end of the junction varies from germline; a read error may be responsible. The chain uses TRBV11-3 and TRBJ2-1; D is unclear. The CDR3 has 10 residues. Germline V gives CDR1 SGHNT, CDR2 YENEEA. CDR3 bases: TGTGCCACCCACCCCCCCCGAGGCCTCTTC. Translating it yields CATHPPRGLF.

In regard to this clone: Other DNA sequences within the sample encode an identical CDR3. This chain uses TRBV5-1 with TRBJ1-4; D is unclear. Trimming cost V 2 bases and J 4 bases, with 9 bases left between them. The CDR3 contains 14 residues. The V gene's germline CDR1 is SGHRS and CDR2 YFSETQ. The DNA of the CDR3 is TGCGCCAGCAGCTTAGGAGATAGTAATGAAAAACTGTTTTTT. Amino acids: CASSLGDSNEKLFF. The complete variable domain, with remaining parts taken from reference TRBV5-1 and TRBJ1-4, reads KAGVTQTPRYLIKTRGQQVTLSCSPISGHRSVSWYQQTPGQGLQFLFEYFSETQRNKGNFPGRFSGRQFSNSRSEMNVSTLELGDSALYLCASSLGDSNEKLFFGSGTQLSVL.

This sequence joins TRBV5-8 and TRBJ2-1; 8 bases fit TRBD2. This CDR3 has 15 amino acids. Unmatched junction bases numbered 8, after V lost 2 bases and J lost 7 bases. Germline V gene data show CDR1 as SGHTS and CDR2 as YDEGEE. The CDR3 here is CASSFTDTGGNEQFF. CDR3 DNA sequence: TGTGCCAGCAGCTTCACGGACACGGGGGGGAATGAGCAGTTCTTC.

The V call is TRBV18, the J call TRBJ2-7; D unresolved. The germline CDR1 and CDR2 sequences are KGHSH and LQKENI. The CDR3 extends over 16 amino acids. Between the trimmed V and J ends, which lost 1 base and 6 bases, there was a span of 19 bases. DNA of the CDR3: TGTGCCAGCTCACCACGTATCCAGCGTAGCATCGGCGAGCAGTACTTC. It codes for CASSPRIQRSIGEQYF.

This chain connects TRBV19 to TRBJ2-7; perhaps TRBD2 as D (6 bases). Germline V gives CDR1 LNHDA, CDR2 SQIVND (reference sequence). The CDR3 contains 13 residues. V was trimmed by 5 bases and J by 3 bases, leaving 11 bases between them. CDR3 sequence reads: CASSLSGGYEQYF. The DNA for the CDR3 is TGTGCCAGTAGTCTGTCCGGGGGCTACGAGCAGTACTTC.

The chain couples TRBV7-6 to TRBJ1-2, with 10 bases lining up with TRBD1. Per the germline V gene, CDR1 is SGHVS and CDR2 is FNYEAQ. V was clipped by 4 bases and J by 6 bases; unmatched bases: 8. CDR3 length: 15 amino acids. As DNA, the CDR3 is TGTGCCAGCAGCTGGGACTTGGGGACAGGGGATGGCTACACCTTC. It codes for CASSWDLGTGDGYTF.

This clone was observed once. CDR3 sequence (DNA): TGTGCCAGCACCACGGGTACTGAAGCTTTCTTT. Translation: CASTTGTEAFF. V and J are TRBV11-3 and TRBJ1-1; D is unresolved. V was shortened by 7 bases and J by 5 bases, with 8 bases between the two germline ends. Looked up from germline, CDR1 is SGHNT and CDR2 is YENEEA. The CDR3 spans 11 residues.

CDR3 region: CASSLGGHEQYF. DNA of the CDR3: TGTGCCAGCAGCTTGGGGGGCCACGAGCAGTACTTC. V and J are TRBV5-6 and TRBJ2-7, with D perhaps TRBD1 (5 bases). The CDR3 covers 12 residues. V was clipped by 0 bases and J by 5 bases, with 6 bases between them. Germline CDR1 and CDR2: SGHDT and YYEEEE.

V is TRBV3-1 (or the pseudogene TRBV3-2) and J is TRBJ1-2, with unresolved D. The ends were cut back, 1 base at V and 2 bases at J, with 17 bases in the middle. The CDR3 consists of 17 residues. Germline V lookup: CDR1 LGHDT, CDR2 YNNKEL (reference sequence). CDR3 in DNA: TGTGCCAGCAGCCAAGTTGGTTCACGCCTGGAGAACTATGGCTACACCTTC. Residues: CASSQVGSRLENYGYTF.

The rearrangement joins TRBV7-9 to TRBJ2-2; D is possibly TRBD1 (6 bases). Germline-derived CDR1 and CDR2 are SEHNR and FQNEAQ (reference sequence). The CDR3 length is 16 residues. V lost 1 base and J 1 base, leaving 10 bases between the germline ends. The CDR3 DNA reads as TGTGCCAGCAGCTTAGGTTGGACAGTGAACACCGGGGAGCTGTTTTTT. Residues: CASSLGWTVNTGELFF.